The clone carrying this T cell receptor (beta chain) was seen many times. Its cognate antigen is unknown. Genes here carry mouse names. Read sequence stops 4 residues before the CDR3 end, and the germline J gene provides the missing end. The authors extracted RNA and reverse transcribed it into cDNA as the sequencing template. Using immunoSEQ multiplex PCR, the repertoire was profiled, and TCRdb retains in-frame clones only, with some absent. The sample includes 20,000 or so clones, none of them occurring once. Using CD4, CD8alpha, NKG2D, NKG2ACE and other markers, pooled cutaneous lymph node cells were sorted. Germline V gives CDR1 NSQYPW, CDR2 LRSPGD (reference sequence). The CDR3 totals 12 residues. This entry comes from a study of CD8+ T cells in alopecia areata. The wider study: Female C3H/HeJ mice aged 7-10 weeks were given skin from C3H/HeJ graft donors, roughly 6-13 months old, that had spontaneous alopecia.

Study-wide results and caveats: Unlike in mice, where it was clearer, TCR sharing across patients was less clear, possibly HLA-related.

Sequencing input: CD8+ T cells sorted from a lymph node. The rearrangement uses TRBV1 and TRBJ2-7, with no clear D. This receptor was taken from a C3H/HeJ mouse with alopecia areata. The mice in this strain carry MHC haplotype H2-k. The CDR3: CTCSAEGYEQYF. The sequenced part of the CDR3 DNA is TGCACCTGCAGTGCAGAGGGGTAT.